This T cell receptor (beta chain) was observed in a study of CD8 T cells in ankylosing spondylitis. General study points: What appeared characteristic of ankylosing spondylitis blood was a TCR beta motif of seven to nine highly homologous variants. Disease-linked clones reportedly concentrated significantly in matched ankylosing spondylitis synovial fluid. The authors found the disease-linked clones to be CD8+ and relatively rare in peripheral blood. Earlier studies detected some motif variants in reactive arthritis synovial fluid and blood.

This CDR3 comprises 16 residues. Germline lookup yields CDR1 LGHDT and CDR2 YNNKEL (reference sequence). Unmatched junction bases numbered 9, after V lost 2 bases and J lost 6 bases. TCRdb analysed the 5' RACE reads with MiXCR anew, one entry per CDR3 protein. The table lists about 480,000 distinct CDR3 sequences, more than 15% of them singletons. With respect to this clonotype: Its specificity is unknown.

The TCR comes from a male donor with ankylosing spondylitis. The chain employs TRBV3-1 and TRBJ2-1; 8 positions agree with TRBD2. Sequencing input: blood, either unsorted or a sorted T cell fraction (not recorded which). The CDR3 DNA sequence: TGTGCCAGCAGCCAATTGGTTGCGGGGGGCCTCAATGAGCAGTTCTTC. Its protein product is CASSQLVAGGLNEQFF.